Below, 5 T cell receptor beta chains from the same sample are listed, as sequenced in a study of shared clonotypes between healthy human individuals. The protocol was immunoSEQ multiplex PCR, while the TCRdb copy is restricted to in-frame clones and leaves out a portion. Seen here are nearly 750,000 clones, approximately 77% observed once, and the top ten hold under 2%. What was sequenced was memory CD4+ T cells sorted from blood. Subset indicated: CD45RA-negative fraction. The receptors derive from a woman aged 25-40 years in good health.

The chain couples TRBV12-2 to TRBJ2-7. TRBV12-2 constitutes a pseudogene. The CDR3 has 12 residues. The CDR3 region is CASRGQVREQYF. DNA for the CDR3: TGTGCAAGTCGCGGTCAGGTGCGGGAGCAGTACTTC.

The J gene is TRBJ1-5, the V gene TRBV15, with D perhaps TRBD1 (5 bases). The CDR3 runs to 15 residues. The V end was cut by 1 base, the J end by 6 bases, with 13 bases between. CDR1 is LNHNV, CDR2 YYDKDF, per germline (reference sequence). The CDR3 DNA sequence: TGTGCCACCAGCAGAGGGGCAGGGTTGCCTCAGCCCCAGCATTTT. Translation gives CATSRGAGLPQPQHF. Full variable domain (remainder filled in from reference TRBV15 and TRBJ1-5): DAMVIQNPRYQVTQFGKPVTLSCSQTLNHNVMYWYQQKSSQAPKLLFHYYDKDFNNEADTPDNFQSRRPNTSFCFLDIRSPGLGDTAMYLCATSRGAGLPQPQHFGDGTRLSIL.

This clone was seen just once. The rearrangement links TRBV2 to TRBJ1-5; D uncertain. Germline loops: CDR1 SNHLY, CDR2 FYNNEI. V lost 8 bases and J lost 8, with 22 bases in between. The CDR3 contains 15 residues. CDR3 in DNA: TGTGCCAGCGGTCAGGAAGCCGCTGGGCGAAAGCCCCAGCATTTT. Amino acid sequence: CASGQEAAGRKPQHF. Full variable domain (missing parts from reference TRBV2 and TRBJ1-5): EPEVTQTPSHQVTQMGQEVILRCVPISNHLYFYWYRQILGQKVEFLVSFYNNEISEKSEIFDDQFSVERPDGSNFTLKIRSTKLEDSAMYFCASGQEAAGRKPQHFGDGTRLSIL.

This sequence joins TRBV28 and TRBJ1-4, with D possibly matching TRBD1 (6 bases). The CDR3 loop spans 16 amino acids. The ends were cut back, 3 bases at V and 7 bases at J, with 18 bases in the middle. The germline gives CDR1 MDHEN, CDR2 SYDVKM. The CDR3 is CASSFQEGTKGEKLFF. CDR3 in DNA: TGTGCCAGCAGTTTCCAAGAGGGGACAAAGGGTGAAAAACTGTTTTTT.

The chain couples TRBV6-5 to TRBJ2-5; D not certain. The DNA end is more similar to TRBJ2-7, so the J call may be wrong. The germline gives CDR1 MNHEY, CDR2 SVGAGI. The CDR3 runs to 15 residues. This CDR3 reads CASSEMAFSNYEQYF. In DNA form, the CDR3 reads TGTGCCAGCAGCGAGATGGCTTTCTCAAACTACGAGCAGTACTTC.